This T cell receptor (beta chain) was documented in a study of somatic mutations in cytotoxic T cells in rheumatoid arthritis. Positive magnetic bead selection separated CD4+ and CD8+ cells, and flow cytometry confirmed purity. General observations from the study: With fewer than 85 patients examined, 7 or 8 had a largest CD8+ clone exceeding 20% of CD8+ cells.

The CDR3 sequence is 15 residues long. V shed 4 bases, J shed 8 bases, and the junction held 8 bases outside the gene matches. Germline assignment: CDR1 MNHEY and CDR2 SVGAGI. About this clone itself: Its antigen is still unknown.

Some clones are missing from TCRdb's copy, which holds only in-frame ones; the method was immunoSEQ multiplex PCR. The data contain fewer than 20,000 clones, more than 75% of them singletons. Source material: CD8+ T cells sorted from blood. The V call is TRBV6-5, the J call TRBJ1-6, with 7 bases identical to TRBD1. The receptor was derived from a woman between 50 and 59 years old with rheumatoid arthritis. CDR3 sequence (DNA): TGTGCCAGCAGTTCTGACCGACAGGGTTATTCACCCCTCCACTTT. The encoded protein is CASSSDRQGYSPLHF.